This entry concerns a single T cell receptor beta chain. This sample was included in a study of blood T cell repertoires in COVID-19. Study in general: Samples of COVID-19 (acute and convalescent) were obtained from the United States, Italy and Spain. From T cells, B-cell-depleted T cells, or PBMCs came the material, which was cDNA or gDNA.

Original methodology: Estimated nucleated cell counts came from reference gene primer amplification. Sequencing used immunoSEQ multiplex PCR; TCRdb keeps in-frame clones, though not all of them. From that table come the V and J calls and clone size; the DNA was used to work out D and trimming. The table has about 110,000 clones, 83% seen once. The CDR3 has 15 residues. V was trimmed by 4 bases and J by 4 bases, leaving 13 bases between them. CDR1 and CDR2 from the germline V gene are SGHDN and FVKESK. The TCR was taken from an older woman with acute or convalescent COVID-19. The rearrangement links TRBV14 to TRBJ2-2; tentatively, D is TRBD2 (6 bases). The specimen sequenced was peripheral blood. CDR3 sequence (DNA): TGTGCCAGCAGCCCCGGGAGAAGAGGCACCGGGGAGCTGTTTTTT. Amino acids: CASSPGRRGTGELFF.